What follows describes a single T cell receptor (beta chain). Its antigen is as yet unknown. The CDR3 extends 3 residues past the end of the read, so its final part is completed from the germline J gene. Sequenced by immunoSEQ multiplex PCR; TCRdb stores in-frame clones only, minus some. The sample table sets out tens of thousands of clones. CD4+CD25+CD127- Tregs, CD4+CD25- non-Tregs, CD4 and CD8 cells were sorted. This entry belongs to a study of Tregs in tolerant kidney transplant recipients. Study results and limitations: Antigen-driven expansion was suggested because donor-specific Tregs expanded more than all Tregs in tolerant patients. Biological reproducibility was not directly addressed in this study. The small number of patients limits these findings pending further validation.

This CDR3 is built from 15 residues. J lost 7 bases, V lost 0 bases, and 6 bases had no gene match. The V gene's germline CDR1 is LNHDA and CDR2 SQIVND (reference sequence). The receptor was derived from a human donor who received a combined kidney and bone marrow transplant. The sample in question was CD4+ T cells from blood, obtained before the transplant. The gene calls are TRBV19 and TRBJ1-5, with 7 bases fitting TRBD1. The sequenced CDR3 bases are TGTGCCAGTAGTATAGAGCGAGGGGGCGGGCAGCCC. It is translated as CASSIERGGGQP. In full, the CDR3 is CASSIERGGGQPQHF.